This is a list of T cell receptor beta chains from one sample in a study of T cells in narcolepsy. Repertoires were generated with immunoSEQ multiplex PCR, while TCRdb's copy carries only in-frame clones and drops some. The sample holds approximately 35,000 clones; approximately 77% are singletons and the top ten take roughly 2.1%. The sequenced sample was memory (CD45RA-) CD4+ T cells from blood. Every receptor here comes from a human donor in good health. Both conserved end residues are part of each CDR3. D genes are given only for firm matches. For some rows the clone size is stated as once, few or many, or as a class when expanded; others skip it.

abundance: NA
v_gene: TRBV5-4
d_gene: NA
j_gene: TRBJ1-2
CDR3nt: TGTGCCAGCAGCTCGGGTGGGCCAGCTTATGGCTACACCTTC
CDR3aa: CASSSGGPAYGYTF

abundance: NA
v_gene: TRBV11-2
d_gene: TRBD1
j_gene: TRBJ2-3
CDR3nt: TGTGCCAGCAGCCTACAGGGGCGGTGGATAGATACGCAGTATTTT
CDR3aa: CASSLQGRWIDTQYF

abundance: NA
v_gene: TRBV6-5
d_gene: NA
j_gene: TRBJ1-2
CDR3nt: TGTGCCCCGCCGAGAGGGATGGAGGGCTACACCTTC
CDR3aa: CAPPRGMEGYTF

abundance: NA
v_gene: TRBV6-5
d_gene: TRBD1
j_gene: TRBJ1-5
CDR3nt: TGTGCCAGCCGGGACAGGGCAAATCAGCCCCAGCATTTT
CDR3aa: CASRDRANQPQHF

abundance: NA
v_gene: TRBV5-1
d_gene: NA
j_gene: TRBJ1-5
CDR3nt: TGCGCCAGCAGCTTGGCCGGGCGACAGGAGCAGCCCCAGCATTTT
CDR3aa: CASSLAGRQEQPQHF

abundance: NA
v_gene: TRBV15
d_gene: NA
j_gene: TRBJ2-4
CDR3nt: TGTGCCACCAGCGACTTGCGCCAAGCCAAAAACATTCAGTACTTC
CDR3aa: CATSDLRQAKNIQYF

abundance: NA
v_gene: TRBV4-2
d_gene: NA
j_gene: TRBJ1-1
CDR3nt: TGTGCCAGCAGCCAAGATCCAGGTCCAAACACTGAAGCTTTCTTT
CDR3aa: CASSQDPGPNTEAFF

abundance: NA
v_gene: TRBV6-5
d_gene: NA
j_gene: TRBJ1-2
CDR3nt: TGTGCCAGCAGTTACTCTGCCCAGCCGGGGGGCTACACCTTC
CDR3aa: CASSYSAQPGGYTF

abundance: NA
v_gene: TRBV2
d_gene: NA
j_gene: TRBJ2-3
CDR3nt: TGTGCCAGTACCTCGGGACCCAGCACAGATACGCAGTATTTT
CDR3aa: CASTSGPSTDTQYF

abundance: NA
v_gene: TRBV9
d_gene: NA
j_gene: TRBJ2-1
CDR3nt: TGTGCCAGCAGCGTACTCGGGAGCTCCTACAATGAGCAGTTCTTC
CDR3aa: CASSVLGSSYNEQFF

abundance: NA
v_gene: TRBV7-8
d_gene: NA
j_gene: TRBJ1-1
CDR3nt: TGTGCCAGCAGCCTTTTCCGAGCACAAGGGGCTGAAGCTTTCTTT
CDR3aa: CASSLFRAQGAEAFF

abundance: once
v_gene: TRBV6-1
d_gene: NA
j_gene: TRBJ1-4
CDR3nt: TGTGCCAGCAGTGAAAGCCTCGGACTGCTTAATGAAAAACTGTTTTTT
CDR3aa: CASSESLGLLNEKLFF

abundance: once
v_gene: TRBV19
d_gene: NA
j_gene: TRBJ2-2
CDR3nt: TGTGCCAGTAGAAGAGCCGGGATTTCGAACACCGGGGAGCTGTTTTTT
CDR3aa: CASRRAGISNTGELFF

abundance: NA
v_gene: TRBV7-2
d_gene: TRBD1
j_gene: TRBJ2-7
CDR3nt: TGTGCCAGCACCGAATACGGACAGGTGGGATCGGACGAGCAGTACTTC
CDR3aa: CASTEYGQVGSDEQYF

abundance: once
v_gene: TRBV6-5
d_gene: NA
j_gene: TRBJ1-4
CDR3nt: TGTGCCAGCAGTATTCGGGGCGAGGGGGAAAAACTGTTTTTT
CDR3aa: CASSIRGEGEKLFF

abundance: NA
v_gene: TRBV7-6
d_gene: TRBD1
j_gene: TRBJ2-7
CDR3nt: TGTGCCAGCAGCTTATACAGGGGCTACGAGCAGTACTTC
CDR3aa: CASSLYRGYEQYF

abundance: NA
v_gene: TRBV7-2
d_gene: TRBD2
j_gene: TRBJ2-1
CDR3nt: TGTGCCAGCAGCCCCCGAGGACTAGCGGGGGGAAGTTCTAATGAGCAGTTCTTC
CDR3aa: CASSPRGLAGGSSNEQFF

abundance: NA
v_gene: TRBV5-6
d_gene: NA
j_gene: TRBJ1-1
CDR3nt: TGTGCCAGCAGCTTGGAACGGAGCTTGTTTGGCACTGAAGCTTTCTTT
CDR3aa: CASSLERSLFGTEAFF